The rows below give T cell receptor beta chains drawn from one sample of a study of graft-versus-host responses after intestinal transplantation. Clones were sequenced by immunoSEQ multiplex PCR, and TCRdb holds only the in-frame ones, with some missing. The sample shows roughly 23,000 clones, around 77% of them seen only once. The material sequenced was ileum tissue, taken 12 days after intestinal transplant. All receptors derive from a human patient who received an intestinal transplant, so some T cells may come from the graft donor. CDR3s include the opening cysteine and the closing phenylalanine or tryptophan. Each record gives: CDR3 protein, CDR3 DNA, J gene, clone size, D gene, V gene. A D gene is named only where the DNA matches it firmly. A row's size may be missing; if present it is once, few, many or a size class.

CDR3aa: CASSYSILAGVCGQYF; CDR3nt: TGTGCCAGCAGTTACTCGATTCTAGCGGGAGTCTGCGGGCAGTACTTC; j_gene: TRBJ2-7; abundance: .; d_gene: TRBD2; v_gene: TRBV6-5
CDR3aa: CASTGTGVYEQYF; CDR3nt: TGCGCCAGCACCGGGACAGGGGTCTACGAGCAGTACTTC; j_gene: TRBJ2-7; abundance: .; d_gene: TRBD1; v_gene: TRBV5-1
CDR3aa: CASSVASGGYEQYF; CDR3nt: TGTGCCAGCAGCGTAGCTAGCGGGGGATACGAGCAGTACTTC; j_gene: TRBJ2-7; abundance: .; d_gene: TRBD2; v_gene: TRBV27
CDR3aa: CASSPTRTYNEQFF; CDR3nt: TGCGCCAGCAGCCCAACTAGGACCTACAATGAGCAGTTCTTC; j_gene: TRBJ2-1; abundance: .; d_gene: .; v_gene: TRBV5-1
CDR3aa: CASSSRGIRNTIYF; CDR3nt: TGTGCCAGCAGCTCCCGAGGAATTCGAAACACCATATATTTT; j_gene: TRBJ1-3; abundance: .; d_gene: .; v_gene: TRBV6-5
CDR3aa: CASSNSEAETYSGNTIYF; CDR3nt: TGTGCCAGCAGTAATTCAGAGGCAGAGACGTACTCTGGAAACACCATATATTTT; j_gene: TRBJ1-3; abundance: .; d_gene: .; v_gene: TRBV2
CDR3aa: CASSQRTGASYGYTF; CDR3nt: TGTGCCAGCAGTCAAAGGACAGGCGCGTCCTATGGCTACACCTTC; j_gene: TRBJ1-2; abundance: few; d_gene: TRBD1; v_gene: TRBV27
CDR3aa: CASSPGQGYTDTQYF; CDR3nt: TGTGCCAGCAGTCCGGGACAGGGATACACAGATACGCAGTATTTT; j_gene: TRBJ2-3; abundance: .; d_gene: TRBD1; v_gene: TRBV28
CDR3aa: CASSFNRGSGANVLTF; CDR3nt: TGTGCCAGCAGTTTCAACAGGGGTTCTGGGGCCAACGTCCTGACTTTC; j_gene: TRBJ2-6; abundance: .; d_gene: TRBD1; v_gene: TRBV27
CDR3aa: CASSQDSGGLEAFF; CDR3nt: TGCGCCAGCAGCCAAGATTCGGGTGGACTCGAAGCTTTCTTT; j_gene: TRBJ1-1; abundance: .; d_gene: .; v_gene: TRBV4-3
CDR3aa: CASSFRYAGNEKLFF; CDR3nt: TGTGCCAGCAGCTTCCGGTATGCGGGGAATGAAAAACTGTTTTTT; j_gene: TRBJ1-4; abundance: .; d_gene: .; v_gene: TRBV11-2
CDR3aa: CASTRGQQETQYF; CDR3nt: TGTGCCAGCACTCGCGGACAACAAGAGACCCAGTACTTC; j_gene: TRBJ2-5; abundance: .; d_gene: .; v_gene: TRBV11-2
CDR3aa: CASSSGVSSSNEQFF; CDR3nt: TGTGCCAGCAGTTCAGGGGTTTCGAGCTCCAATGAGCAGTTCTTC; j_gene: TRBJ2-1; abundance: .; d_gene: .; v_gene: TRBV6-1
CDR3aa: CASSFAGVTVGEQFF; CDR3nt: TGTGCCAGCAGCTTCGCGGGAGTTACGGTCGGTGAGCAGTTCTTC; j_gene: TRBJ2-1; abundance: .; d_gene: TRBD2; v_gene: TRBV7-8
CDR3aa: CASRQGGGSYNEQFF; CDR3nt: TGTGCCAGCAGACAGGGGGGGGGCTCCTACAATGAGCAGTTCTTC; j_gene: TRBJ2-1; abundance: .; d_gene: .; v_gene: TRBV2
CDR3aa: CASSKGAPGTSPPNSSYNEQFF; CDR3nt: TGTGCCAGCAGCAAAGGCGCCCCCGGGACTAGTCCTCCTAATAGCTCCTACAATGAGCAGTTCTTC; j_gene: TRBJ2-1; abundance: .; d_gene: .; v_gene: TRBV21-1
CDR3aa: CASSLGHSNQPQHF; CDR3nt: TGTGCCAGCTCACTAGGACATAGCAATCAGCCCCAGCATTTT; j_gene: TRBJ1-5; abundance: .; d_gene: .; v_gene: TRBV18
CDR3aa: CASSIRGAGGRETQYF; CDR3nt: TGTGCCAGTAGTATCAGGGGGGCGGGGGGCCGGGAGACCCAGTACTTC; j_gene: TRBJ2-5; abundance: .; d_gene: .; v_gene: TRBV19
CDR3aa: CASSWTGGSYEQYF; CDR3nt: TGTGCCAGCAGCTGGACAGGGGGCTCCTACGAGCAGTACTTC; j_gene: TRBJ2-7; abundance: .; d_gene: TRBD1; v_gene: TRBV5-5
CDR3aa: CASSPLEATEAFF; CDR3nt: TGTGCCAGCTCACCCCTAGAGGCCACTGAAGCTTTCTTT; j_gene: TRBJ1-1; abundance: .; d_gene: .; v_gene: TRBV18
CDR3aa: CASRGDRGNEKLFF; CDR3nt: TGTGCCAGCAGGGGGGACAGGGGAAATGAAAAACTGTTTTTT; j_gene: TRBJ1-4; abundance: .; d_gene: TRBD1; v_gene: TRBV6-1
CDR3aa: CASSTSGTGTNQPQHF; CDR3nt: TGTGCCAGCAGCACTTCCGGGACAGGGACTAATCAGCCCCAGCATTTT; j_gene: TRBJ1-5; abundance: .; d_gene: TRBD1; v_gene: TRBV28
CDR3aa: CASSLRTSGAYEQYF; CDR3nt: TGTGCCAGCAGCCTAAGGACTAGCGGGGCCTACGAGCAGTACTTC; j_gene: TRBJ2-7; abundance: .; d_gene: TRBD2; v_gene: TRBV7-2
CDR3aa: CASSPGLAGYNEQFF; CDR3nt: TGTGCCAGCAGCCCCGGACTAGCGGGCTACAATGAGCAGTTCTTC; j_gene: TRBJ2-1; abundance: .; d_gene: TRBD2; v_gene: TRBV4-2
CDR3aa: CASSPSMWGLNTEAFF; CDR3nt: TGTGCCAGCTCACCATCTATGTGGGGGCTCAACACTGAAGCTTTCTTT; j_gene: TRBJ1-1; abundance: .; d_gene: .; v_gene: TRBV18
CDR3aa: CASRDRGGKQFF; CDR3nt: TGTGCCAGCAGAGACAGGGGAGGTAAGCAGTTCTTC; j_gene: TRBJ2-1; abundance: .; d_gene: TRBD1; v_gene: TRBV6-5
CDR3aa: CASSQVFRGRAYGYTF; CDR3nt: TGCGCCAGCAGCCAAGTGTTCAGGGGGCGCGCCTATGGCTACACCTTC; j_gene: TRBJ1-2; abundance: few; d_gene: TRBD1; v_gene: TRBV4-3
CDR3aa: CASSLRGGIDEQYF; CDR3nt: TGTGCCAGCAGCTTACGGGGGGGCATCGACGAGCAGTACTTC; j_gene: TRBJ2-7; abundance: few; d_gene: TRBD2; v_gene: TRBV7-2
CDR3aa: CASSEWGGAEAFF; CDR3nt: TGTGCCAGCAGTGAATGGGGGGGCGCTGAAGCTTTCTTT; j_gene: TRBJ1-1; abundance: .; d_gene: .; v_gene: TRBV6-4
CDR3aa: CASSPGGINGYTF; CDR3nt: TGCGCCAGCAGCCCCGGGGGTATTAATGGCTACACCTTC; j_gene: TRBJ1-2; abundance: .; d_gene: .; v_gene: TRBV23-1
CDR3aa: CASSVMAGGSSYTQYF; CDR3nt: TGTGCCAGCAGCGTAATGGCCGGGGGGTCCTCGTATACGCAGTATTTT; j_gene: TRBJ2-3; abundance: .; d_gene: TRBD2; v_gene: TRBV9
CDR3aa: CASSTHGLPAYEQYF; CDR3nt: TGTGCCAGCAGCACCCATGGGCTTCCTGCCTACGAGCAGTACTTC; j_gene: TRBJ2-7; abundance: .; d_gene: .; v_gene: TRBV7-2
CDR3aa: CASSYSKPQETQYF; CDR3nt: TGTGCCAGCAGTTACTCGAAGCCTCAAGAGACCCAGTACTTC; j_gene: TRBJ2-5; abundance: .; d_gene: .; v_gene: TRBV6-6
CDR3aa: CASRNGQGRVGDNEKLFF; CDR3nt: TGTGCCAGTAGGAACGGACAGGGCCGTGTTGGAGATAATGAAAAACTGTTTTTT; j_gene: TRBJ1-4; abundance: .; d_gene: TRBD1; v_gene: TRBV19
CDR3aa: CASAPDSGADTQYF; CDR3nt: TGCGCCAGCGCCCCGGACTCCGGGGCAGATACGCAGTATTTT; j_gene: TRBJ2-3; abundance: .; d_gene: .; v_gene: TRBV5-1
CDR3aa: CASSPVAKWFPYEQYF; CDR3nt: TGTGCCAGCAGCCCAGTCGCCAAGTGGTTCCCCTACGAGCAGTACTTC; j_gene: TRBJ2-7; abundance: .; d_gene: .; v_gene: TRBV7-2
CDR3aa: CASSTGTGSGANVLTF; CDR3nt: TGTGCCAGCAGCACGGGGACAGGGTCCGGGGCCAACGTCCTGACTTTC; j_gene: TRBJ2-6; abundance: few; d_gene: TRBD1; v_gene: TRBV7-8
CDR3aa: CASSQHASGRLRDTQYF; CDR3nt: TGCGCCAGCAGCCAGCACGCTAGCGGGAGGCTGAGGGATACGCAGTATTTT; j_gene: TRBJ2-3; abundance: .; d_gene: TRBD2; v_gene: TRBV4-3
CDR3aa: CASRTGGLNEQFF; CDR3nt: TGTGCCAGCAGGACAGGGGGCCTGAATGAGCAGTTCTTC; j_gene: TRBJ2-1; abundance: .; d_gene: TRBD1; v_gene: TRBV6-1
CDR3aa: CAISESSRDIQYF; CDR3nt: TGTGCCATCAGTGAGTCTAGCCGGGACATTCAGTACTTC; j_gene: TRBJ2-4; abundance: once; d_gene: .; v_gene: TRBV10-3
CDR3aa: CASSHHTVSNQPQHF; CDR3nt: TGTGCCAGCAGTCACCATACGGTTAGCAATCAGCCCCAGCATTTT; j_gene: TRBJ1-5; abundance: .; d_gene: .; v_gene: TRBV6-5
CDR3aa: CASSQGASGQETQYF; CDR3nt: TGTGCCAGCAGCCAAGGAGCTAGCGGCCAAGAGACCCAGTACTTC; j_gene: TRBJ2-5; abundance: few; d_gene: TRBD2; v_gene: TRBV4-2
CDR3aa: CASSRGQLGWTQYF; CDR3nt: TGTGCCAGCAGCCGCGGACAGTTGGGTTGGACCCAGTACTTC; j_gene: TRBJ2-5; abundance: .; d_gene: .; v_gene: TRBV7-9
CDR3aa: CAIWWGASGGPYNEQFF; CDR3nt: TGTGCCATCTGGTGGGGGGCTAGCGGGGGCCCCTACAATGAGCAGTTCTTC; j_gene: TRBJ2-1; abundance: .; d_gene: TRBD2; v_gene: TRBV10-3
CDR3aa: CASSSWGTGDEKLFF; CDR3nt: TGTGCCAGCAGTTCTTGGGGGACAGGGGATGAAAAACTGTTTTTT; j_gene: TRBJ1-4; abundance: .; d_gene: TRBD1; v_gene: TRBV28
CDR3aa: CASSHSGGTYEQYF; CDR3nt: TGTGCCAGCAGCCATAGCGGGGGCACCTACGAGCAGTACTTC; j_gene: TRBJ2-7; abundance: .; d_gene: TRBD2; v_gene: TRBV11-2
CDR3aa: CASSEGGGVTQYF; CDR3nt: TGTGCCAGCAGTGAAGGAGGGGGGGTGACCCAGTACTTC; j_gene: TRBJ2-5; abundance: .; d_gene: .; v_gene: TRBV6-1
CDR3aa: CASSLIPPGLAGHPYNEQFF; CDR3nt: TGCGCCAGCAGCCTCATTCCCCCGGGACTAGCGGGTCATCCCTACAATGAGCAGTTCTTC; j_gene: TRBJ2-1; abundance: .; d_gene: TRBD2; v_gene: TRBV4-3
CDR3aa: CASRGGTYNSPLHF; CDR3nt: TGTGCCAGCAGGGGGGGAACCTATAATTCACCCCTCCACTTT; j_gene: TRBJ1-6; abundance: .; d_gene: .; v_gene: TRBV7-6
CDR3aa: CASSQSSGRTYEQYF; CDR3nt: TGCGCCAGCAGTCAATCTAGCGGGAGGACTTACGAGCAGTACTTC; j_gene: TRBJ2-7; abundance: .; d_gene: TRBD2; v_gene: TRBV23-1
CDR3aa: CASSLQGSFNEQYF; CDR3nt: TGTGCCAGCAGCTTACAGGGTTCCTTTAACGAGCAGTACTTC; j_gene: TRBJ2-7; abundance: .; d_gene: .; v_gene: TRBV7-9
CDR3aa: CASRGTGDYNEQFF; CDR3nt: TGCGCCAGCAGGGGGACAGGGGACTACAATGAGCAGTTCTTC; j_gene: TRBJ2-1; abundance: .; d_gene: TRBD1; v_gene: TRBV5-1
CDR3aa: CASSLGQLDYGYTF; CDR3nt: TGTGCCAGCAGCTTGGGACAGCTTGACTATGGCTACACCTTC; j_gene: TRBJ1-2; abundance: .; d_gene: .; v_gene: TRBV5-6
CDR3aa: CASSSLEPSYEQYF; CDR3nt: TGTGCCAGCAGCTCTCTAGAACCCTCCTACGAGCAGTACTTC; j_gene: TRBJ2-7; abundance: .; d_gene: .; v_gene: TRBV7-9
CDR3aa: CASSYSQGIDGYTF; CDR3nt: TGTGCCAGCAGTTACTCACAGGGGATAGACGGCTACACCTTC; j_gene: TRBJ1-2; abundance: .; d_gene: TRBD1; v_gene: TRBV6-5
CDR3aa: CASSELAGGPETQYF; CDR3nt: TGTGCCAGCAGTGAACTAGCGGGGGGGCCAGAGACCCAGTACTTC; j_gene: TRBJ2-5; abundance: .; d_gene: TRBD2; v_gene: TRBV6-1
CDR3aa: CASRNGGPTNEKLFF; CDR3nt: TGTGCCAGTAGAAACGGCGGGCCAACTAATGAAAAACTGTTTTTT; j_gene: TRBJ1-4; abundance: .; d_gene: .; v_gene: TRBV7-2
CDR3aa: CASSKSDSPYGYTF; CDR3nt: TGTGCCAGCAGCAAATCGGACAGTCCCTATGGCTACACCTTC; j_gene: TRBJ1-2; abundance: .; d_gene: .; v_gene: TRBV11-2
CDR3aa: CASGPAGTEAFF; CDR3nt: TGTGCCAGCGGACCCGCGGGGACTGAAGCTTTCTTT; j_gene: TRBJ1-1; abundance: .; d_gene: .; v_gene: TRBV6-6
CDR3aa: CASSLRSGPSTDTQYF; CDR3nt: TGTGCCAGCAGCTTACGGAGCGGGCCTAGCACAGATACGCAGTATTTT; j_gene: TRBJ2-3; abundance: .; d_gene: .; v_gene: TRBV7-3